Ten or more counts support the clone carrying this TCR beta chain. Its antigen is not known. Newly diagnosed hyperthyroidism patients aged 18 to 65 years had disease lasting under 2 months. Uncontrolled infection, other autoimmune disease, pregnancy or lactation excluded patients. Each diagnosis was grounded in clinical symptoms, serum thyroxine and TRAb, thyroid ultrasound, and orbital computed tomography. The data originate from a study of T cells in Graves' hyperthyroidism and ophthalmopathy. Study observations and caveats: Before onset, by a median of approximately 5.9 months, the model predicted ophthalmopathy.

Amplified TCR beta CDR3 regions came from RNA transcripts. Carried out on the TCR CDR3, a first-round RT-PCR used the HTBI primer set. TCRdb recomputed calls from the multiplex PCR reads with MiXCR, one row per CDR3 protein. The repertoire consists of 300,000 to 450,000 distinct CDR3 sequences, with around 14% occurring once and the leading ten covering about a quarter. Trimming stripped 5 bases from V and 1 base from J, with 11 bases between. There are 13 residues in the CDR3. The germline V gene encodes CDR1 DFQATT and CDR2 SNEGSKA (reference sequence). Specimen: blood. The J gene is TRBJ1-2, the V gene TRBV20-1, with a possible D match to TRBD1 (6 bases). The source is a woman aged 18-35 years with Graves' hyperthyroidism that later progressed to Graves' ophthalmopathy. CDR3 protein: CSALGGLNYGYTF. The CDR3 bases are TGCAGTGCTCTCGGGGGGCTTAACTATGGCTACACCTTC.